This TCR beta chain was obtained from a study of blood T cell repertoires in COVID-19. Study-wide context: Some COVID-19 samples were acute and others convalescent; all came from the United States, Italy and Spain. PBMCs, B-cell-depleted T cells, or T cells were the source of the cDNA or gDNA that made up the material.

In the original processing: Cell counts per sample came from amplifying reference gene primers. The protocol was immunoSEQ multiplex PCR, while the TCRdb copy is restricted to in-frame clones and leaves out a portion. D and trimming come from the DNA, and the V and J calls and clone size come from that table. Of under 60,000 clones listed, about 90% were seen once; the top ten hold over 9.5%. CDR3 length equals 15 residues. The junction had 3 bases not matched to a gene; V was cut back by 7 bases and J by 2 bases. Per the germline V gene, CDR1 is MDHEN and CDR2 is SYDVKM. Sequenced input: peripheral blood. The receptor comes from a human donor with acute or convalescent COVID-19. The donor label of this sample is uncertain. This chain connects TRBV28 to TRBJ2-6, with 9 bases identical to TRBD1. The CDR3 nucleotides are TGTGCCAGCAAGAGACAGGGGGCTGGGGCCAACGTCCTGACTTTC. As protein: CASKRQGAGANVLTF.